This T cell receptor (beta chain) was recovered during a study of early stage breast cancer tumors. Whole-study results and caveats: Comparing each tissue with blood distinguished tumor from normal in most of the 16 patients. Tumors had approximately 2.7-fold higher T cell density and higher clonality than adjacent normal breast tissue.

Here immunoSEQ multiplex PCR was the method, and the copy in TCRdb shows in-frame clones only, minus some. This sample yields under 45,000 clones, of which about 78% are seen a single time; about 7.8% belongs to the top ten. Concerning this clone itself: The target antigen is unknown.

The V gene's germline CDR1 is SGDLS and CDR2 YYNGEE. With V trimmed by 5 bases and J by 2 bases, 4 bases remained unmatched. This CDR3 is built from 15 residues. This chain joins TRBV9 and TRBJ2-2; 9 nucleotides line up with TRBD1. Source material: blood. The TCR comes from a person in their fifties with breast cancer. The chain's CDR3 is CASSSTGGNTGELFF. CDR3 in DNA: TGTGCCAGCAGTTCTACAGGGGGCAACACCGGGGAGCTGTTTTTT.